A single sample gave rise to the 2 T cell receptor beta chains below, sequenced in a study of cytomegalovirus exposure and HLA in healthy donors. PCR was performed using 60 Vbeta and 13 Jbeta primers. Data came from immunoSEQ multiplex PCR; TCRdb stores just in-frame clones and leaves some out. The sample shows over 85,000 clones, approximately 80% of them seen only once. The specimen sequenced was PBMCs. These receptors all stem from a male donor in good health and CMV-seropositive.

This chain connects TRBV11-2 to TRBJ2-3; no clear D gene. The V end was cut by 2 bases, the J end by 1 base, with 7 bases between. The CDR3 loop spans 14 amino acids. Per the germline V gene, CDR1 is SGHAT and CDR2 is FQNNGV. The CDR3: CASSLLRGTDTQYF. The CDR3 DNA sequence: TGTGCCAGCAGCTTATTACGGGGCACAGATACGCAGTATTTT.

This chain links TRBV7-3 with TRBJ2-4; D might be TRBD2 (6 bases). Germline V gene lookup returns CDR1 SGHTA and CDR2 FQGTGA. Between the trimmed V and J ends, which lost 5 bases and 6 bases, there was a span of 14 bases. The CDR3 is made up of 14 amino acids. CDR3 bases: TGTGCCAGCAGCCCCGGGCTGGGAGGAAACATTCAGTACTTC. It translates to CASSPGLGGNIQYF. The full variable domain, with the rest looked up from reference TRBV7-3 and TRBJ2-4, is GAGVSQTPSNKVTEKGKYVELRCDPISGHTALYWYRQSLGQGPEFLIYFQGTGAADDSGLPNDRFFAVRPEGSVSTLKIQRTERGDSAVYLCASSPGLGGNIQYFGAGTRLSVL.